These 21 T cell receptor beta chains share one sample of origin, sequenced in a study of blood T cell repertoires in COVID-19. The assay was immunoSEQ multiplex PCR, and TCRdb's table has in-frame clones only and misses some. The repertoire holds around 170,000 clones, under 85% seen once, with approximately 6.1% in the top ten. The specimen was peripheral blood. Receptors were obtained from a woman aged 40 to 55 with acute or convalescent COVID-19.

The chain is built from TRBV2 and TRBJ2-5; no clear D gene. Looked up from germline, CDR1 is SNHLY and CDR2 is FYNNEI. The V end lost 6 bases, the J end lost 2 bases, and 10 bases lay between the germline ends. The CDR3 extends over 13 amino acids. CDR3 protein: CASRLEVQETQYF. The CDR3 bases are TGTGCCAGCAGGTTAGAGGTACAAGAGACCCAGTACTTC.

The chain carries TRBV10-2 and TRBJ2-1, with TRBD2 matching over 9 bases. This CDR3 is built from 16 residues. The trim removed 0 bases at V and 3 bases at J, leaving 3 bases unmatched. CDR1 is WSHSY, CDR2 SAAADI, per germline. The CDR3 region has the DNA TGCGCCAGCAGTGAGTCGGTGACTAGCGGCTACAATGAGCAGTTCTTC. Protein product: CASSESVTSGYNEQFF.

The rearrangement links TRBV5-1 to TRBJ1-1, with 8 bases fitting TRBD1. CDR3 length: 17 residues. Looked up from germline, CDR1 is SGHRS and CDR2 is YFSETQ. V shed 3 bases and J 0 bases; nucleotides not matched to a gene: 10. CDR3 sequence: CASSSGLQGALNTEAFF. In DNA form, the CDR3 reads TGCGCCAGCAGCTCGGGATTGCAGGGGGCCTTGAACACTGAAGCTTTCTTT.

V and J are TRBV28 and TRBJ2-3; the match to TRBD1 covers 10 bases. Germline-derived CDR1 and CDR2 are MDHEN and SYDVKM. V gave up 4 bases and J gave up 6 bases; unmatched junction bases: 4. The CDR3 runs to 14 residues. The CDR3 DNA reads as TGTGCCAGCAGTTCCCCGGGACAGGGGGATACGCAGTATTTT. Translation gives CASSSPGQGDTQYF. Drawing the rest from reference TRBV28 and TRBJ2-3, the complete variable domain is DVKVTQSSRYLVKRTGEKVFLECVQDMDHENMFWYRQDPGLGLRLIYFSYDVKMKEKGDIPEGYSVSREKKERFSLILESASTNQTSMYLCASSSPGQGDTQYFGPGTRLTVL.

The chain uses TRBV10-3 and TRBJ1-6; perhaps TRBD1 as D (6 bases). Between the trimmed V and J ends, which lost 4 bases and 8 bases, there was a span of 15 bases. The CDR3 spans 15 residues. Per germline, CDR1 ENHRY and CDR2 SYGVKD. CDR3 loop: CAISGGGGWDSPLHF. The CDR3 region has the DNA TGTGCCATCAGTGGTGGGGGCGGTTGGGATTCACCCCTCCACTTT.

V usage is TRBV5-1 and J usage is TRBJ1-3; 8 nucleotides align to TRBD1. Trimming at V came to 5 bases and at J to 1 base, leaving 5 bases not matched to a gene. This CDR3 is 15 amino acids long. Germline V lookup: CDR1 SGHRS, CDR2 YFSETQ. CDR3 sequence: CASRVNRGSGNTIYF. The CDR3 DNA follows: TGCGCCAGCAGGGTTAACAGGGGGTCTGGAAACACCATATATTTT.

The chain employs TRBV9 and TRBJ1-4, with TRBD1 identical over 9 bases. Trimming cost V 0 bases and J 6 bases; bases outside gene matches: 6. The CDR3 has 16 amino acids. CDR1 and CDR2 from the germline V gene are SGDLS and YYNGEE. In DNA form, the CDR3 reads TGTGCCAGCAGCGTAGCCCCACGACAGGGGGATGAAAAACTGTTTTTT. This translates into CASSVAPRQGDEKLFF.

The CDR3 DNA follows: TGTGCCAGCAGGCCCAGTTCGGGATCTGGAAACACCATATATTTT. Encoded protein: CASRPSSGSGNTIYF. V usage is TRBV28 and J usage is TRBJ1-3; D is undetermined. V lost 6 bases, J lost 1 base, and 13 bases lay in between. The CDR3 has 15 amino acids. Per the germline V gene, CDR1 is MDHEN and CDR2 is SYDVKM.

This clone was seen a handful of times. This sequence joins TRBV2 and TRBJ1-2, with D possibly TRBD1 on 5 matching bases. The CDR3 sequence is 14 residues long. With 3 bases removed from V and 5 bases from J, the gap between germline ends came to 13 bases. Per germline, CDR1 SNHLY and CDR2 FYNNEI. The CDR3, as DNA: TGTGCCAGCAGTGATGTTAGCAGGGCTTATGGCTACACCTTC. Encoded protein: CASSDVSRAYGYTF.

This sequence joins TRBV6-6 and TRBJ1-3, with TRBD1 identical over 12 bases. Germline CDR1 MNHNY, CDR2 SVGAGI (reference sequence). V lost 6 bases, J lost 2 bases, and 14 bases stayed unmatched. This CDR3 region has 19 residues. CDR3 loop: CASSYGGTGGQQTGNTIYF. DNA for the CDR3: TGTGCCAGCAGCTACGGGGGGACAGGGGGCCAACAAACTGGAAACACCATATATTTT.

CDR3 DNA sequence: TGTGCCAGCAGCTCCGGCCGGGTCACCGGGGAGCTGTTTTTT. It yields the protein CASSSGRVTGELFF. The chain carries TRBV7-8 and TRBJ2-2; D gene ambiguous. The V end was cut by 4 bases, the J end by 4 bases, with 10 bases between. Germline CDR1 SGHVS, CDR2 FQNEAQ. The CDR3 covers 14 residues.

V is TRBV28 and J is TRBJ2-5; 8 nucleotides match TRBD1. This CDR3 comprises 15 residues. Germline CDR1 MDHEN, CDR2 SYDVKM. Trimming cost V 1 base and J 11 bases; bases outside gene matches: 12. The CDR3, as DNA: TGTGCCAGCAGTTTATCCCAGGACAGGGAGGACGGTCAGTACTTC. Translated: CASSLSQDREDGQYF.

A single count supports this clone. This chain joins TRBV28 and TRBJ1-5; TRBD1 might be the D (5 bases). The germline V gene encodes CDR1 MDHEN and CDR2 SYDVKM. The CDR3 spans 13 residues. The V and J ends lost 3 bases and 3 bases respectively, with 6 bases between them. CDR3 nucleotides: TGTGCCAGCAGTTTCAGGGCCAATCAGCCCCAGCATTTT. Amino acid sequence: CASSFRANQPQHF.

This clone has just a few counts. The DNA of the CDR3 is TGTGCCACCAGTGACCCCCGACTAGCGGAAGAGACCCAGTACTTC. Amino acid sequence: CATSDPRLAEETQYF. The V gene is TRBV24-1, the J gene TRBJ2-5; 9 bases align to TRBD2. The J segment lost 3 bases and the V segment lost 4 bases, leaving 5 bases of the junction unmatched. Germline loops: CDR1 KGHDR, CDR2 SFDVKD. This CDR3 has 15 amino acids.

This sequence joins TRBV9 and TRBJ1-3, with 8 positions matching TRBD1. The J segment lost 7 bases and the V segment lost 2 bases, leaving 2 bases of the junction unmatched. CDR3 length: 13 amino acids. CDR1 and CDR2 from the germline V gene are SGDLS and YYNGEE. The CDR3 sequence is CASSVGQANTIYF. As DNA, the CDR3 is TGTGCCAGCAGCGTGGGACAGGCCAACACCATATATTTT. The complete variable domain, with remaining parts taken from reference TRBV9 and TRBJ1-3, reads DSGVTQTPKHLITATGQRVTLRCSPRSGDLSVYWYQQSLDQGLQFLIQYYNGEERAKGNILERFSAQQFPDLHSELNLSSLELGDSALYFCASSVGQANTIYFGEGSWLTVV.

In its sample, this clone was seen a few times. This sequence joins TRBV4-1 and TRBJ2-5; perhaps TRBD2 as D (6 bases). The V end was cut by 3 bases, the J end by 2 bases, with 16 bases between. The germline gives CDR1 MGHRA, CDR2 YSYEKL. The CDR3 loop spans 16 amino acids. Here the CDR3 DNA reads TGCGCCAGCAGCCATCCGAAAGCGGGTCAACAAGAGACCCAGTACTTC. Translation: CASSHPKAGQQETQYF.

The CDR3, as DNA: TGTGCCAGCAGTTTATCGAATAGACACGGCTATAATTCACCCCTCCACTTT. It yields the protein CASSLSNRHGYNSPLHF. V usage is TRBV27 and J usage is TRBJ1-6; no definite D call. V was pared by 0 bases and J by 3 bases, with 12 bases between. The CDR3 consists of 17 residues. Germline V gene sequence: CDR1 MNHEY, CDR2 SMNVEV (reference sequence).

V and J are TRBV7-2 and TRBJ1-3, with D perhaps matching TRBD1 (5 bases). This CDR3 comprises 16 residues. Germline V gene data show CDR1 as SGHTA and CDR2 as FQGNSA. Trimming removed 0 bases at V and 0 bases at J, with 9 bases between. DNA of the CDR3: TGTGCCAGCAGCTTAGCGGCGGGGCCCTCTGGAAACACCATATATTTT. Translation: CASSLAAGPSGNTIYF.

The chain recombines TRBV5-4 with TRBJ2-2; tentative D call: TRBD2 (5 bases). This CDR3 comprises 16 residues. The V gene lost 1 base and the J gene lost 5 bases, with 15 bases spanning the gap. Germline V CDR1 and CDR2: SGHNT, YYREEE (reference sequence). CDR3 in amino acids: CASSLLAQTSTGELFF. The CDR3, as DNA: TGTGCCAGCAGCTTGTTAGCTCAAACTAGTACCGGGGAGCTGTTTTTT.

V and J are TRBV28 and TRBJ2-3, with TRBD2 identical over 7 bases. V shed 8 bases and J 0 bases; nucleotides not matched to a gene: 8. This CDR3 region has 15 residues. Germline CDR1 is MDHEN and CDR2 is SYDVKM. CDR3 DNA: TGTGCCAGCCCCCCGGCGGGAGCTAGCACAGATACGCAGTATTTT. Translating gives CASPPAGASTDTQYF.

About this clone itself: The same CDR3 arises from other DNA sequences in this sample as well. V usage is TRBV7-2 and J usage is TRBJ2-7; a weak D match, TRBD1 (6 bases). The V gene lost 0 bases and the J gene lost 6 bases, with 6 bases spanning the gap. CDR1 and CDR2 from the germline V gene are SGHTA and FQGNSA. The CDR3 is made up of 12 amino acids. CDR3 sequence: CASSLARGEQYF. The CDR3 coding sequence is TGTGCCAGCAGCTTAGCCAGGGGCGAGCAGTACTTC.